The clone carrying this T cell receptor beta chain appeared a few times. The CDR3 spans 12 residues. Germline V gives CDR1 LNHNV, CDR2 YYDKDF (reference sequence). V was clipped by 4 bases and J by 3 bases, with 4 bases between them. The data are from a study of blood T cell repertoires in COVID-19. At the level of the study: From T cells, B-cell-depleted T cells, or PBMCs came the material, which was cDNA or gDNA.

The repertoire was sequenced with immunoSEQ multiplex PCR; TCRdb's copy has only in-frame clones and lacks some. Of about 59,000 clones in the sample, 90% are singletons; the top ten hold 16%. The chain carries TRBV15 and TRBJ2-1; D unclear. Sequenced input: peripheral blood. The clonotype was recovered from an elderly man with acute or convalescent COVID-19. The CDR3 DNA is TGTGCCACCAGCACTGTCTACAATGAGCAGTTCTTC. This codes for CATSTVYNEQFF.